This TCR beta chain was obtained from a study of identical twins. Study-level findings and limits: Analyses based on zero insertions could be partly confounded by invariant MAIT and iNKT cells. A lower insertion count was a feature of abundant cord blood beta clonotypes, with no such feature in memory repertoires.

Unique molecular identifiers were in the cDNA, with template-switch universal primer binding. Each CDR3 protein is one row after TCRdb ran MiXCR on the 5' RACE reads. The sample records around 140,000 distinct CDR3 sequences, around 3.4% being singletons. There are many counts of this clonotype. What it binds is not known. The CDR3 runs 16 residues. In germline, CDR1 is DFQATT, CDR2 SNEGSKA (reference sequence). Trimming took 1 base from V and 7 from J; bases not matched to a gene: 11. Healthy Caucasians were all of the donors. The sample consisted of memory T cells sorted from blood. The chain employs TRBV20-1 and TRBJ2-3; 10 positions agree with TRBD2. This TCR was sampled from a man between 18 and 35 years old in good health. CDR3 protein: CSARVAGGSARYTQYF. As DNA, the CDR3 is TGCAGTGCTAGAGTAGCGGGAGGTTCGGCCAGGTATACGCAGTATTTT.